The 29 T cell receptor beta chains in this list originate from one sample, sequenced in a study of T-cell memory formation after mild COVID-19. Each CDR3 protein is one row after TCRdb ran MiXCR on the 5' RACE reads. The data show about 14,000 distinct CDR3 sequences, with roughly 16% seen just once and around 50% held by the top ten. What was sequenced was PBMCs or a T cell subset sorted from them (not recorded which). These receptors all stem from a man between 18 and 29 years old who had mild COVID-19 (a few samples of this study predate the infection). Cell type and time point are not known.

This clonotype was counted ten times or more. The rearrangement joins TRBV18 to TRBJ2-2; possibly TRBD2 for D (5 bases). From germline, CDR1 is KGHSH and CDR2 LQKENI. The ends were cut back, 2 bases at V and 1 base at J, with 5 bases in the middle. This CDR3 is 14 amino acids long. CDR3 DNA: TGTGCCAGCTCACCAGCGGGGAACACCGGGGAGCTGTTTTTT. This translates into CASSPAGNTGELFF.

At least ten counts were recorded for this clonotype. J is TRBJ1-2 and V is TRBV12-3 or TRBV12-4; D is uncertain. The germline V and J ends were trimmed by 7 bases and 5 bases, with 8 bases remaining between them. This CDR3 has 11 residues. CDR3 coding DNA: TGTGCCAGCAAAGTTTCTTATGGCTACACCTTC. Its translation is CASKVSYGYTF.

This clonotype was counted ten times or more. The chain carries TRBV6-2 or TRBV6-3 and TRBJ2-3; TRBD1 matches 9 bases. J was trimmed by 6 bases and V by 6 bases; bases with no gene match: 10. Germline V lookup: CDR1 MNHEY, CDR2 SVGEGT. CDR3 length: 15 residues. CDR3 sequence: CASRRWTGDMDTQYF. The CDR3 nucleotides read TGTGCCAGCAGGAGATGGACAGGGGATATGGATACGCAGTATTTT.

This clonotype was seen only a few times. The chain is built from TRBV2 and TRBJ2-1; 11 bases fit TRBD1. Looked up from germline, CDR1 is SNHLY and CDR2 is FYNNEI. J gave up 8 bases and V 8 bases, and 5 bases lay outside the gene matches. The CDR3 consists of 13 residues. The CDR3 nucleotides are TGTGCCAGCGGACAGGGACAGGGGGATGAGCAGTTCTTC. As protein: CASGQGQGDEQFF.

The sample holds many counts of this clonotype. The chain joins TRBV10-1 to TRBJ2-1; TRBD2 aligns across 7 bases. The V segment lost 3 bases and the J segment 8 bases; nucleotides outside the gene matches: 4. The CDR3 extends over 13 amino acids. Germline values: CDR1 WNHNN, CDR2 SYGVQD (reference sequence). In nucleotides, the CDR3 is TGCGCCAGCAGTGATGGGGGGGGGGATGAGCAGTTCTTC. The encoded protein is CASSDGGGDEQFF.

V is TRBV20-1 and J is TRBJ2-7, with TRBD1 matching over 10 bases. The germline V gene has CDR1 DFQATT and CDR2 SNEGSKA (reference sequence). The CDR3 runs 14 residues. V shed 3 bases and J 5 bases; nucleotides not matched to a gene: 7. In DNA, the CDR3 is TGCAGTGCTAGTAATCGGGACAGGGGTGACGAGCAGTACTTC. Its protein is CSASNRDRGDEQYF.

This clonotype has more than one count but fewer than ten. The chain links TRBV5-6 to TRBJ2-5; D remains unclear. The V end lost 2 bases, the J end lost 3 bases, and 5 bases lay between the germline ends. This CDR3 region has 12 residues. Germline V lookup: CDR1 SGHDT, CDR2 YYEEEE. Here the CDR3 DNA reads TGTGCCAGCAGCTTTCCGGAAGAGACCCAGTACTTC. Translated, it gives CASSFPEETQYF.

This clonotype was counted ten times or more. The chain employs TRBV7-9 and TRBJ1-3; D unresolved. The germline gives CDR1 SEHNR, CDR2 FQNEAQ (reference sequence). The CDR3 length is 14 residues. The V gene lost 5 bases and the J gene lost 2 bases, with 10 bases spanning the gap. The CDR3 sequence: CASSRAGAGNTIYF. In nucleotides, the CDR3 is TGTGCCAGCAGCCGAGCCGGGGCTGGAAACACCATATATTTT.

This clonotype was found a few times. V gene TRBV12-3 or TRBV12-4 combines with J gene TRBJ2-5; 7 nucleotides align to TRBD1. Unmatched junction bases numbered 10, after V lost 7 bases and J lost 2 bases. The CDR3 consists of 15 residues. For the CDR3, the DNA is TGTGCCAGCAAACAGACAGGGCTAGCTCAAGAGACCCAGTACTTC. Translation: CASKQTGLAQETQYF.

Only a few counts were recorded for this clonotype. The V and J genes are TRBV20-1 and TRBJ1-4, with D maybe TRBD1 (5 bases). The CDR3 runs 15 residues. The V gene's germline CDR1 is DFQATT and CDR2 SNEGSKA (reference sequence). V was clipped by 1 base and J by 8 bases, with 17 bases between them. CDR3 residues: CSARVTGVRREKLFF. CDR3 bases: TGCAGTGCTAGAGTAACGGGGGTGAGAAGGGAAAAACTGTTTTTT.

This chain links TRBV24-1 with TRBJ2-1; D is undetermined. V lost 2 bases and J 1 base, leaving 8 bases between the germline ends. Germline CDR1 is KGHDR and CDR2 is SFDVKD. The CDR3 has 15 amino acids. CDR3 bases: TGTGCCACCAGTGATTCCCAGACGTCCTACAATGAGCAGTTCTTC. Its translation is CATSDSQTSYNEQFF.

The chain uses TRBV19 and TRBJ2-7; possible D gene TRBD2, 6 bases. Germline loops: CDR1 LNHDA, CDR2 SQIVND (reference sequence). Trimming stripped 4 bases from V and 3 bases from J, with 10 bases between. The CDR3 contains 13 residues. Here the CDR3 reads CASSTRDFYEQYF. As DNA, the CDR3 is TGTGCCAGTAGTACCCGGGACTTCTACGAGCAGTACTTC.

This clonotype has a count of ten or more. V is TRBV11-1 and J is TRBJ2-3, with unresolved D. CDR3 size: 15 residues. From germline, CDR1 is SGHAT and CDR2 FQDESV (reference sequence). Trimming left V 6 bases short and J 2 bases short, with 15 bases between. The DNA of the CDR3 is TGTGCCAGCAGGAGTACGGTGTACGCCACAGATACGCAGTATTTT. Its translation: CASRSTVYATDTQYF.

J is TRBJ2-1 and V is TRBV9; D gene uncertain. Germline CDR1 reads SGDLS; CDR2 reads YYNGEE. The CDR3 is made up of 16 amino acids. Trimming pared 0 bases from V and 7 bases from J, leaving 17 bases between. CDR3 DNA: TGTGCCAGCAGCGTAGAGGCGTTACTCCCCCAGAATGAGCAGTTCTTC. Encoded protein: CASSVEALLPQNEQFF.

This clonotype was observed a handful of times. The chain uses TRBV27 and TRBJ2-2; the D is unclear. The CDR3 length is 13 residues. The germline CDR1 and CDR2 sequences are MNHEY and SMNVEV (reference sequence). Between the trimmed V and J ends, which lost 2 bases and 5 bases, there was a span of 6 bases. CDR3 DNA sequence: TGTGCCAGCAGTTTACAGCGAACCGGGGAGCTGTTTTTT. Its protein product is CASSLQRTGELFF.

This clonotype was recorded many times. The rearrangement uses TRBV6-5 and TRBJ2-2; D call uncertain. Germline V gene sequence: CDR1 MNHEY, CDR2 SVGAGI. Trimming cost V 2 bases and J 6 bases, with 7 bases left between them. The CDR3 totals 13 residues. CDR3 in DNA: TGTGCCAGCAGTTACAGTGCAGCCGGGGAGCTGTTTTTT. Translation: CASSYSAAGELFF.

This clonotype appeared many times. Because the CDR3's place on the DNA is in doubt, the DNA is left out and the CDR3 is given as listed by TCRdb. V gene TRBV7-6 combines with J gene TRBJ2-7. With termini counted, the CDR3 has 15 amino acids. CDR1 is SGHVS, CDR2 FNYEAQ, per germline. CDR3 residues: CASSFGNGDTYEQYF.

In its sample, this clonotype was seen a few times. J is TRBJ2-2 and V is TRBV4-1; D may be TRBD2 (5 bases). Trimming took 3 bases from V and 3 from J, leaving 11 bases between them. Germline V gene lookup returns CDR1 MGHRA and CDR2 YSYEKL. The CDR3 totals 15 residues. This chain's CDR3 is CASSQTGFYTGELFF. The CDR3 DNA is TGCGCCAGCAGCCAGACGGGATTTTACACCGGGGAGCTGTTTTTT.

This clonotype was observed a handful of times. This chain joins TRBV6-5 and TRBJ2-6, with D possibly matching TRBD2 (6 bases). The V gene's germline CDR1 is MNHEY and CDR2 SVGAGI. V lost 0 bases, J lost 1 base, and 7 bases lay in between. This CDR3 has 16 amino acids. The CDR3 loop reads CASSYSGGSGANVLTF. CDR3 nucleotides: TGTGCCAGCAGTTACTCGGGGGGTTCTGGGGCCAACGTCCTGACTTTC.

Relative to its sample, this clonotype is medium-sized. The chain uses TRBV2 and TRBJ2-5; D possibly corresponds to TRBD2 (5 bases). CDR1 is SNHLY and CDR2 is FYNNEI in the germline V gene. V dropped 3 bases and J dropped 5 bases, with 10 bases sitting between them. The CDR3 is made up of 13 amino acids. As DNA, the CDR3 is TGTGCCAGCAGTGAGAGTCCGGGGGAGACCCAGTACTTC. This encodes CASSESPGETQYF. Combining the CDR3 with reference TRBV2 and TRBJ2-5 gives the whole variable domain EPEVTQTPSHQVTQMGQEVILRCVPISNHLYFYWYRQILGQKVEFLVSFYNNEISEKSEIFDDQFSVERPDGSNFTLKIRSTKLEDSAMYFCASSESPGETQYFGPGTRLLVL.

This clonotype has ten or more counts. CDR3 in amino acids: CATSGPGLRTDTQYF. As DNA, the CDR3 is TGTGCCACCAGCGGCCCAGGGTTGCGCACAGATACGCAGTATTTT. The chain links TRBV15 to TRBJ2-3, with D perhaps TRBD1 (5 bases). CDR1 is LNHNV, CDR2 YYDKDF, per germline (reference sequence). The CDR3 is 15 residues long. The V and J ends lost 5 bases and 1 base respectively, with 13 bases between them.

This clonotype was observed a few times. This chain joins TRBV24-1 and TRBJ2-5; 7 nucleotides agree with TRBD2. Germline trimming cut 4 bases from V and 5 bases from J; bases unmatched to any gene: 9. The V gene's germline CDR1 is KGHDR and CDR2 SFDVKD. The CDR3 has 15 residues. This chain's CDR3 is CATSDPAGTTETQYF. The DNA of the CDR3 is TGTGCCACCAGTGACCCAGCAGGGACTACGGAGACCCAGTACTTC.

In this sample, this clonotype turned up a few times. This chain joins TRBV4-1 and TRBJ1-5; unclear D gene. Trimming stripped 5 bases from V and 2 bases from J, with 16 bases between. This CDR3 region has 16 residues. Per the germline V gene, CDR1 is MGHRA and CDR2 is YSYEKL. The CDR3 sequence is CASSSLASQGNQPQHF. The CDR3 bases are TGCGCCAGCAGCTCCCTGGCGTCGCAGGGCAATCAGCCCCAGCATTTT.

In this sample, this clonotype turned up a few times. CDR3 loop: CASSPSGGDPLTDTQYF. The CDR3 DNA follows: TGTGCCAGCTCACCTAGCGGGGGGGATCCTCTCACAGATACGCAGTATTTT. V gene TRBV18 combines with J gene TRBJ2-3, with 11 positions matching TRBD2. The CDR3 length is 17 residues. After removal of 3 bases from V and 2 bases from J, the junction contained 7 bases not matched to a gene. The V gene's germline CDR1 is KGHSH and CDR2 LQKENI.

This clonotype was detected ten times or more. This chain joins TRBV5-1 and TRBJ1-1; 8 bases match TRBD1. The CDR3 has 13 residues. Germline values: CDR1 SGHRS, CDR2 YFSETQ. Germline trimming cut 4 bases from V and 6 bases from J; bases unmatched to any gene: 5. Written as DNA, the CDR3 is TGCGCCAGCAGCACCAGGGGGCTCGCTGAAGCTTTCTTT. Translation: CASSTRGLAEAFF.

This clonotype was detected ten times or more. The chain couples TRBV4-1 to TRBJ2-6; D uncertain. Germline V gene sequence: CDR1 MGHRA, CDR2 YSYEKL. The CDR3 covers 14 residues. Trimming pared 4 bases from V and 4 bases from J, leaving 8 bases between. The DNA for the CDR3 is TGCGCCAGCAGCCTCTCCGCCGGGGCCAACGTCCTGACTTTC. Translating it yields CASSLSAGANVLTF.

A few counts support this clonotype. This chain links TRBV12-5 with TRBJ2-5; 10 bases match TRBD2. The CDR3 runs 15 residues. From germline, CDR1 is LGHNT and CDR2 FRNRAP. The J segment lost 5 bases and the V segment lost 7 bases, leaving 10 bases of the junction unmatched. Here the CDR3 DNA reads TGTGCTAGTGTCACGAGCGGGGGGGCCGGGGAGACCCAGTACTTC. Protein product: CASVTSGGAGETQYF. Together with reference TRBV12-5 and TRBJ2-5, the CDR3 gives the full variable domain: DARVTQTPRHKVTEMGQEVTMRCQPILGHNTVFWYRQTMMQGLELLAYFRNRAPLDDSGMPKDRFSAEMPDATLATLKIQPSEPRDSAVYFCASVTSGGAGETQYFGPGTRLLVL.

In this sample, this clonotype turned up many times. The chain links TRBV6-5 to TRBJ1-2; no clear D. Germline V gives CDR1 MNHEY, CDR2 SVGAGI. The V end was cut by 2 bases, the J end by 4 bases, with 11 bases between. CDR3 length equals 14 residues. CDR3 sequence reads: CASSYMDPSYGYTF. CDR3 in DNA: TGTGCCAGCAGTTACATGGATCCTAGCTATGGCTACACCTTC.

In this sample, this clonotype turned up many times. The DNA for the CDR3 is TGTGCCAGCAGCTTATTCCCAGGGACGACCGGGGAGCTGTTTTTT. Protein product: CASSLFPGTTGELFF. The chain carries TRBV7-2 and TRBJ2-2; D is tentatively TRBD1 or TRBD2 (5 bases each). Trimming left V 2 bases short and J 5 bases short, with 12 bases between. CDR3 length: 15 amino acids. CDR1 SGHTA and CDR2 FQGNSA come from the germline V gene.